This T cell receptor beta chain emerged from a study of brain T cells in children with intractable seizures (dated by TCRdb to the early 2020s). With respect to the entire study: Resected brain tissue from 53 pediatric epilepsy surgery cases was initially screened for immune gene transcripts with a NanoString immunology panel. About 70% of the 12 selected surgery cases also had pre-surgery blood sequenced, which left four cases with brain tissue only. General conclusions and limits of the study: The patients' HCMV serostatus was not known, and viral specificity was inferred solely from CDR3 sequence similarity. Because pre- and post-surgery blood were sequenced to different depths, clones absent from the pre-surgery sample may reflect undersampling.

With respect to this clone: Its antigen remains undetermined. No quality values exist for individual bases; no much larger clone is one base distant.

The sample's time point label, in plain terms: resected brain tissue, or blood drawn just prior to surgery. The surgery cases showing the highest brain T cell transcript signatures were chosen for TCR beta chain sequencing of brain tissue and, when available, of blood. Prior to surgery, the patients had been treated with at least one anti-epileptic drug. The TCR-sequenced patients were children whose drug-resistant epilepsy was caused by tuberous sclerosis complex, focal cortical dysplasia, Rasmussen encephalitis or hemimegalencephaly. Blood samples were collected immediately before the epilepsy surgery. The Monarch genomic DNA purification kit was used to extract bulk genomic DNA from unsorted brain tissue and from whole blood. The immunoSEQ assay was used to generate TCR beta chain sequences from genomic DNA. Per the authors' processing: CDR3 sequences that did not begin with the conserved framework cysteine at position 104 were removed manually. To get clonality, the normalized Shannon's Diversity Index was subtracted from one, giving values from 0 (maximal diversity) to 1 (oligoclonal). Chi-squared comparison-of-proportions tests were used to check whether the frequency of the same CDR3 differed between samples, for example brain versus blood. Public clonotypes were identified by searching immuneACCESS, and similarity to known antiviral clonotypes was assessed with the VDJdb browser. The source is immuneACCESS, and TCRdb retained only in-frame sequences with V and J called. Part of the clones is not carried over; for the studies checked, unresolved V genes explain less than half of this, and the remainder is unexplained. That table supplies the V and J calls and clone size; D and trimming were determined from the DNA. The sample table holds about 120,000 clones, of which roughly 94% were seen once. The top ten constitute 3.5% to 4% of the sample.

Including cysteine and phenylalanine, the CDR3 has 14 amino acids. The only DNA kept is the CDR3, 42 bases in frame from the first base. V gives up 6 bases and J gives up 2 bases, and the segment between their germline ends measures 11 bases. The CDR1 and CDR2 encoded by the germline V gene are MNHEY and SVGAGI. The sequence came from a boy in the first two years of life with hemimegalencephaly and intractable seizures. The rearranged chain carries TRBV6-5 and TRBJ1-3, with a tentative D gene TRBD1 over 5 matching bases. The material sequenced was peripheral blood, taken at surgery. This receptor has the CDR3 CASSQGGPGNTIYF. The sequence in DNA is TGTGCCAGCAGCCAGGGAGGACCTGGAAACACCATATATTTT.